This section outlines one T cell receptor beta chain sequence together with its context. This CDR3 has 16 amino acids. V was shortened by 4 bases and J by 0 bases, with 10 bases between the two germline ends. Looked up from germline, CDR1 is LGHNA and CDR2 is YSLEER. This record comes from a study of blood T cells in healthy people across ages. The authors ran a second PCR of about 7 to 12 cycles using a sample-barcoded 5' primer and a J-beta primer mix. Each single sample gave us at least 2.5 million CDR3-containing paired-end reads. One entry per CDR3 protein results from TCRdb running MiXCR on the 5' RACE reads. The sample lists roughly 560,000 distinct CDR3 sequences; 24% were seen once. The data were also submitted as part of a second study, on T cells of mothers and their children. From that report: According to the study, all extracted RNA entered cDNA synthesis at around 1.5 ug per 15 ul. Mothers gave over 8.5 million TCR beta CDR3 reads each, and children some 3 million each.

The sequencing sample was made of blood. The sequence came from a boy aged 5-17 years in good health. J is TRBJ1-6 and V is TRBV4-3; TRBD1 might be the D (6 bases). The CDR3 reads CASSLRGSSYNSPLHF. The CDR3 bases are TGCGCCAGCAGCCTAAGGGGGAGCTCCTATAATTCACCCCTCCACTTT.